The clone carrying this T cell receptor (beta chain) has a handful of counts. Original analysis: From reference gene primer amplification, estimates of nucleated cell counts were derived. TCRdb keeps only in-frame clones here, not all; method: immunoSEQ multiplex PCR. That table furnishes V, J and clone size, whereas the DNA furnished D and trimming. The sample shows roughly 77,000 clones, roughly 85% of them seen only once. This specimen belongs to a study of blood T cell repertoires in COVID-19. The overall study: Specimens from acute and convalescent COVID-19 originated in the United States, Italy and Spain. In each case, the material was cDNA or gDNA derived from T cells, B-cell-depleted T cells, or PBMCs.

This TCR derives from a man aged 55 to 70 with active or convalescent COVID-19. Input material: peripheral blood.

The CDR3 DNA reads as TGTGCCAGCAGCTTGGATCCGGGACAGAACTATGGCTACACCTTC. The encoded protein is CASSLDPGQNYGYTF. The rearrangement joins TRBV5-5 to TRBJ1-2; 7 positions match TRBD1. The CDR3 totals 15 residues. Unmatched junction bases numbered 4, after V lost 0 bases and J lost 2 bases. The germline CDR1 and CDR2 sequences are SGHKS and YYEKEE (reference sequence).